Following are 19 T cell receptor beta chains from one sample sequenced in a study of cytomegalovirus exposure and HLA in healthy donors. With 60 Vbeta and 13 Jbeta primers, the PCR was carried out. Assay used: immunoSEQ multiplex PCR; TCRdb lists only in-frame clones, some missing. The profile shows approximately 190,000 clones, 75% to 90% of them singletons. The specimen sequenced was PBMCs. These receptors all come from a man in his forties in good health and CMV-seropositive.

The chain couples TRBV14 to TRBJ1-2, with D unclear. The CDR3 runs 13 residues. The germline V and J ends were trimmed by 7 bases and 2 bases, with 11 bases remaining between them. Germline-derived CDR1 and CDR2 are SGHDN and FVKESK. The DNA of the CDR3 is TGTGCCAGCACGCGGGGTATCAACTATGGCTACACCTTC. This translates into CASTRGINYGYTF.

The chain links TRBV4-1 to TRBJ2-7, with 7 nucleotides matching TRBD1. The germline gives CDR1 MGHRA, CDR2 YSYEKL. This CDR3 is built from 15 residues. V lost 0 bases, J lost 0 bases, and 2 bases stayed unmatched. CDR3 in amino acids: CASSQDRQGSYEQYF. DNA for the CDR3: TGCGCCAGCAGCCAAGATCGACAGGGCTCCTACGAGCAGTACTTC.

V gene TRBV7-2 combines with J gene TRBJ2-1; D possibly corresponds to TRBD1 (5 bases). Trimming stripped 1 base from V and 4 bases from J, with 8 bases between. Per the germline V gene, CDR1 is SGHTA and CDR2 is FQGNSA. The CDR3 has 14 residues. Written as DNA, the CDR3 is TGTGCCAGCAGCTTAGACCCAGGGTACAATGAGCAGTTCTTC. Residues: CASSLDPGYNEQFF.

The chain carries TRBV7-8 and TRBJ2-7; 10 bases are shared with TRBD2. Per germline, CDR1 SGHVS and CDR2 FQNEAQ. Trimming at V came to 5 bases and at J to 4 bases, leaving 8 bases not matched to a gene. CDR3 size: 15 residues. CDR3 coding DNA: TGTGCCAGCAGCCCAAGTCTAGCGGGGGATTACGAGCAGTACTTC. It is translated as CASSPSLAGDYEQYF.

This chain connects TRBV5-1 to TRBJ1-2; D gene ambiguous. Trimming removed 0 bases at V and 1 base at J, with 10 bases between. Germline V gives CDR1 SGHRS, CDR2 YFSETQ. The CDR3 covers 15 residues. The CDR3 nucleotides are TGCGCCAGCAGCTTGGGCCTAGGTTTTAACTATGGCTACACCTTC. Its translation: CASSLGLGFNYGYTF.

This chain connects TRBV9 to TRBJ2-1; 10 bases align to TRBD2. Germline V lookup: CDR1 SGDLS, CDR2 YYNGEE. The CDR3 consists of 14 residues. The junction had 0 bases not matched to a gene; V was cut back by 5 bases and J by 1 base. CDR3 residues: CASSSGGSYNEQFF. DNA for the CDR3: TGTGCCAGCAGTAGCGGGGGGTCCTACAATGAGCAGTTCTTC.

The chain carries TRBV5-1 and TRBJ2-4, with TRBD1 as a possible D gene (6 bases). From germline, CDR1 is SGHRS and CDR2 YFSETQ. The CDR3 covers 17 residues. Trimming took off 4 bases at V and 3 bases at J, with 20 bases between the two ends. The CDR3 region is CASSPPDRTWGKNIQYF. In DNA, the CDR3 is TGCGCCAGCAGCCCGCCTGACAGGACTTGGGGCAAAAACATTCAGTACTTC.

This chain uses TRBV6-6 with TRBJ1-3, with 8 positions matching TRBD1. Trimming cost V 9 bases and J 3 bases; bases outside gene matches: 4. CDR1 is MNHNY, CDR2 SVGAGI, per germline (reference sequence). The CDR3 is 13 residues long. CDR3 amino acids: CASQGAGGNTIYF. The CDR3 DNA sequence: TGTGCCAGTCAGGGGGCGGGTGGAAACACCATATATTTT.

This chain uses TRBV11-2 with TRBJ2-2, with D perhaps TRBD2 (7 bases). V was clipped by 4 bases and J by 7 bases, with 16 bases between them. The CDR3 extends over 15 amino acids. In germline, CDR1 is SGHAT, CDR2 FQNNGV. The CDR3 region has the DNA TGTGCCAGCAGCTCCTGGGGGGGCCGCGTCGGGGAGCTGTTTTTT. Translated: CASSSWGGRVGELFF.

V is TRBV5-1 and J is TRBJ2-3; 12 bases fit TRBD2. V dropped 4 bases and J dropped 0; count of bases not matched to a gene: 6. CDR3 length equals 17 residues. CDR1 and CDR2 (germline): SGHRS, YFSETQ. The chain's CDR3 is CASSVGTSGLSTDTQYF. CDR3 DNA sequence: TGCGCCAGCAGCGTAGGGACTAGCGGGCTTAGCACAGATACGCAGTATTTT.

The V call is TRBV19, the J call TRBJ2-6, with D unclear. Deletions cut 6 bases from V and 0 bases from J, with 3 bases between. CDR1 and CDR2 (germline): LNHDA, SQIVND (reference sequence). CDR3 length: 13 residues. The CDR3 region is CASRLSGANVLTF. The DNA for the CDR3 is TGTGCCAGTAGACTCTCTGGGGCCAACGTCCTGACTTTC.

The chain recombines TRBV30 with TRBJ2-7, with D possibly TRBD1 on 5 matching bases. V dropped 3 bases and J dropped 6 bases, with 15 bases sitting between them. The length of the CDR3 is 13 residues. Germline-derived CDR1 and CDR2 are GTSNPN and SVGIG (reference sequence). The CDR3: CAWRTTQVREQYF. The CDR3 DNA is TGTGCCTGGAGAACAACACAGGTTCGCGAGCAGTACTTC.

The V gene is TRBV2, the J gene TRBJ2-3, with D maybe TRBD1 (6 bases). The V and J ends lost 5 bases and 2 bases respectively, with 11 bases between them. The CDR3 is made up of 14 amino acids. Germline CDR1 and CDR2: SNHLY and FYNNEI. For the CDR3, the DNA is TGTGCCAGCAGTCCCGGGACATTCACAGATACGCAGTATTTT. It codes for CASSPGTFTDTQYF.

The chain uses TRBV4-3 and TRBJ1-5, with 10 bases matching TRBD1. After removal of 2 bases from V and 1 base from J, the junction contained 8 bases not matched to a gene. The CDR3 runs to 18 residues. CDR1 and CDR2 from the germline V gene are LGHNA and YSLEER. The CDR3 protein is CASSQSGTGVGSNQPQHF. The CDR3 DNA reads as TGCGCCAGCAGCCAAAGTGGGACAGGGGTTGGGAGCAATCAGCCCCAGCATTTT.

V is TRBV9 and J is TRBJ1-4; TRBD1 might be the D (5 bases). Germline values: CDR1 SGDLS, CDR2 YYNGEE. Trimming left V 1 base short and J 4 bases short, with 11 bases between. CDR3 length equals 15 residues. The CDR3 here is CASSVQGSFNEKLFF. Here the CDR3 DNA reads TGTGCCAGCAGCGTACAGGGTTCGTTTAATGAAAAACTGTTTTTT.

V and J are TRBV19 and TRBJ2-6, with 9 bases fitting TRBD1. The V segment lost 4 bases and the J segment 0 bases; nucleotides outside the gene matches: 4. Germline lookup yields CDR1 LNHDA and CDR2 SQIVND (reference sequence). This CDR3 region has 17 residues. CDR3 in amino acids: CASSRGQGSSGANVLTF. The CDR3 bases are TGTGCCAGTAGTAGGGGACAGGGAAGCTCTGGGGCCAACGTCCTGACTTTC.

This clone was seen only once. V usage is TRBV30 and J usage is TRBJ2-3; TRBD1 agrees at 7 bases. CDR1 and CDR2 from the germline V gene are GTSNPN and SVGIG (reference sequence). This CDR3 contains 13 residues. V lost 0 bases and J lost 7; bases outside the gene matches: 4. This CDR3 reads CAWSVRDSYTQYF. The CDR3 nucleotides read TGTGCCTGGAGTGTGAGGGACAGTTATACGCAGTATTTT.

This chain joins TRBV5-6 and TRBJ1-2; the match to TRBD1 covers 8 bases. Germline-derived CDR1 and CDR2 are SGHDT and YYEEEE. The CDR3 is 13 amino acids. V gave up 4 bases and J gave up 4 bases; unmatched junction bases: 3. This CDR3 is CASSVDRGYGYTF. CDR3 DNA: TGTGCCAGCAGCGTTGACAGGGGCTATGGCTACACCTTC.

This clone was seen a few times. V usage is TRBV5-1 and J usage is TRBJ1-5, with a weak D call TRBD1 (5 bases). This CDR3 is 15 amino acids long. Germline V lookup: CDR1 SGHRS, CDR2 YFSETQ. Trimming left V 2 bases short and J 3 bases short, with 12 bases between. The CDR3 is CASSLGGVNNQPQHF. The CDR3 bases are TGCGCCAGCAGCTTAGGAGGGGTCAACAATCAGCCCCAGCATTTT.